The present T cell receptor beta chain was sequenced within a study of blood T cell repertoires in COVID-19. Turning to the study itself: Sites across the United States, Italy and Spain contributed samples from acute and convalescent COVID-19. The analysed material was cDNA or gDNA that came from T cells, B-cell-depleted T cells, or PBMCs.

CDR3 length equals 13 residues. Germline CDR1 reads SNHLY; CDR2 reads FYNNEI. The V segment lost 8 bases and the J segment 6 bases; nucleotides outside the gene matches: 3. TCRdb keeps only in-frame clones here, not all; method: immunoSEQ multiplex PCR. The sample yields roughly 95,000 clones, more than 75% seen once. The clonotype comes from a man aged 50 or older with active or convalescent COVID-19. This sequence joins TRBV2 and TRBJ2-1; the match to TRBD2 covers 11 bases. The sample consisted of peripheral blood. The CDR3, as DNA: TGTGCCAGCGGGACTAGCGGCTTCAATGAGCAGTTCTTC. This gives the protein CASGTSGFNEQFF.